The 25 T cell receptor beta chains in this list originate from one sample, sequenced in a study of control samples from healthy donors and cancer patients. Sequenced by immunoSEQ multiplex PCR; TCRdb stores in-frame clones only, minus some. Here the sample spans tens of thousands of clones, approximately 80% being singletons. Input material: blood. The receptors derive from a man aged 25 to 40 in good health.

This clone was seen more than once but under ten times. V gene TRBV7-2 combines with J gene TRBJ1-5; possibly TRBD1 for D (6 bases). Germline CDR1 is SGHTA and CDR2 is FQGNSA. V dropped 2 bases and J dropped 2 bases, with 7 bases sitting between them. The length of the CDR3 is 14 residues. The CDR3 coding sequence is TGTGCCAGCAGCTTATCAGGGGGCAATCAGCCCCAGCATTTT. Amino acids: CASSLSGGNQPQHF. The full variable domain, rest sourced from reference TRBV7-2 and TRBJ1-5, is GAGVSQSPSNKVTEKGKDVELRCDPISGHTALYWYRQSLGQGLEFLIYFQGNSAPDKSGLPSDRFSAERTGGSVSTLTIQRTQQEDSAVYLCASSLSGGNQPQHFGDGTRLSIL.

The table lists this clone with a few counts. The genes are TRBV3-1 (or the pseudogene TRBV3-2) and TRBJ2-7, with 7 nucleotides matching TRBD2. Germline-derived CDR1 and CDR2 are LGHDT and YNNKEL (reference sequence). The CDR3 contains 13 residues. V dropped 1 base and J dropped 3; count of bases not matched to a gene: 0. CDR3 amino acids: CASSQAGGYEQYF. In DNA, the CDR3 is TGTGCCAGCAGCCAAGCGGGGGGCTACGAGCAGTACTTC.

DNA of the CDR3: TGTGCCAGCTCTTGGGGTCCGGGCAATTCACCCCTCCACTTT. As protein: CASSWGPGNSPLHF. The chain is built from TRBV2 and TRBJ1-6; no clear D gene. CDR3 length equals 14 residues. The germline V gene encodes CDR1 SNHLY and CDR2 FYNNEI. V was cut by 8 bases and J by 7 bases, with 15 bases left in between.

This clone was seen a single time. The chain joins TRBV6-4 to TRBJ2-2; D possibly corresponds to TRBD1 (5 bases). The CDR3 runs 12 residues. CDR1 and CDR2 from the germline V gene are MRHNA and SNTAGT. V lost 8 bases and J 1 base, leaving 5 bases between the germline ends. CDR3 residues: CASGQNTGELFF. CDR3 DNA sequence: TGTGCCAGCGGACAGAACACCGGGGAGCTGTTTTTT.

Only a few counts were recorded for this clone. The chain couples TRBV4-1 to TRBJ1-6; 9 nucleotides match TRBD1. V lost 6 bases and J lost 9; bases outside the gene matches: 3. Germline-derived CDR1 and CDR2 are MGHRA and YSYEKL. The CDR3 has 13 amino acids. In DNA, the CDR3 is TGCGCCAGCAGGGACAGGGGTAGTTCACCCCTCCACTTT. As protein: CASRDRGSSPLHF.

The J gene is TRBJ2-3, the V gene TRBV10-3; TRBD2 agrees at 9 bases. Germline assignment: CDR1 ENHRY and CDR2 SYGVKD. V dropped 5 bases and J dropped 4; count of bases not matched to a gene: 10. The CDR3 is 16 residues long. The CDR3 sequence: CAISLGGAGGADTQYF. CDR3 nucleotides: TGTGCCATCAGTCTAGGGGGAGCGGGGGGAGCAGATACGCAGTATTTT.

This chain uses TRBV4-2 with TRBJ2-7; the match to TRBD1 covers 8 bases. The germline V gene encodes CDR1 LGHNA and CDR2 YNFKEQ. This CDR3 spans 17 amino acids. Trimming took 2 bases from V and 3 from J; bases not matched to a gene: 12. CDR3 region: CASSQQEVGGQGYEQYF. The CDR3 DNA sequence: TGTGCCAGCAGCCAACAAGAGGTAGGAGGACAGGGCTACGAGCAGTACTTC.

This sequence joins TRBV5-3 and TRBJ1-5, with 8 bases aligning to TRBD1. TRBV5-3 is annotated as an ORF whose role is uncertain. This CDR3 contains 16 residues. Trimming took 4 bases from V and 1 from J; bases not matched to a gene: 7. CDR3 bases: TGTGCCAGAAGCCCACAGACAGGGGAGAGCAATCAGCCCCAGCATTTT. As protein: CARSPQTGESNQPQHF.

The gene calls are TRBV10-2 and TRBJ2-7; TRBD1 aligns across 7 bases. V shed 6 bases, J shed 1 base, and the junction held 3 bases outside the gene matches. Germline CDR1 is WSHSY and CDR2 is SAAADI. The CDR3 runs 13 residues. The CDR3 nucleotides read TGCGCCAGCAGCCCGGGACAGTCCTACGAGCAGTACTTC. This translates into CASSPGQSYEQYF.

This clone was seen only once. V and J are TRBV6-5 and TRBJ1-1, with a tentative D call TRBD1 (6 bases). The CDR3 spans 13 residues. Trimming shortened V by 4 bases and J by 1 base, and 7 bases separated the two germline ends. Germline assignment: CDR1 MNHEY and CDR2 SVGAGI. CDR3 sequence (DNA): TGTGCCAGCAGTTTGGGACAGAACACTGAAGCTTTCTTT. This sequence encodes CASSLGQNTEAFF.

The V call is TRBV9, the J call TRBJ1-1; 10 nucleotides align to TRBD1. CDR3 length: 15 amino acids. CDR1 SGDLS and CDR2 YYNGEE come from the germline V gene. V trimming: 3 bases; J trimming: 3 bases; junction bases outside the gene matches: 5. CDR3 DNA: TGTGCCAGCAGCGCGTCGACAGGGGGCTACACTGAAGCTTTCTTT. It is translated as CASSASTGGYTEAFF.

J is TRBJ1-2 and V is TRBV18; D is unclear. The germline gives CDR1 KGHSH, CDR2 LQKENI. Trimming removed 2 bases from V and 4 bases from J, with 14 bases in between. This CDR3 spans 15 amino acids. CDR3 region: CASSPTRAGSYGYTF. The CDR3 DNA follows: TGTGCCAGCTCACCAACGCGGGCCGGCTCCTATGGCTACACCTTC.

V is TRBV19 and J is TRBJ1-2; D remains ambiguous. Per germline, CDR1 LNHDA and CDR2 SQIVND (reference sequence). Trimming removed 5 bases from V and 6 bases from J, with 16 bases in between. This CDR3 region has 14 residues. The CDR3 loop is CASSFRPVGNGYTF. The DNA for the CDR3 is TGTGCCAGTAGTTTTCGTCCCGTCGGAAATGGCTACACCTTC.

V gene TRBV19 combines with J gene TRBJ1-5, with D unclear. V was pared by 2 bases and J by 2 bases, with 10 bases between. CDR1 and CDR2 from the germline V gene are LNHDA and SQIVND (reference sequence). The CDR3 spans 15 residues. For the CDR3, the DNA is TGTGCCAGTAGTATAAGTTCCGAGGGCAATCAGCCCCAGCATTTT. Translated: CASSISSEGNQPQHF.

This clone was picked up a small number of times. This chain links TRBV30 with TRBJ1-2, with TRBD1 identical over 7 bases. The germline V gene encodes CDR1 GTSNPN and CDR2 SVGIG (reference sequence). There are 12 residues in the CDR3. The J segment lost 7 bases and the V segment lost 1 base, leaving 3 bases of the junction unmatched. CDR3 protein: CAWSEGGFGYTF. The DNA of the CDR3 is TGTGCCTGGAGTGAAGGGGGCTTTGGCTACACCTTC.

This chain uses TRBV9 with TRBJ2-1; a possible D gene is TRBD2 (7 bases). Looked up from germline, CDR1 is SGDLS and CDR2 is YYNGEE. Trimming cost V 0 bases and J 7 bases, with 17 bases left between them. The CDR3 extends over 16 amino acids. CDR3 sequence (DNA): TGTGCCAGCAGCGTAGCTGGGAGGGGGGTGATTAATGAGCAGTTCTTC. Translated: CASSVAGRGVINEQFF.

The rearrangement links TRBV5-1 to TRBJ2-7; D is tentatively TRBD1 or TRBD2 (5 bases each). CDR1 SGHRS and CDR2 YFSETQ come from the germline V gene. CDR3 length: 13 amino acids. The V and J ends lost 8 bases and 2 bases respectively, with 14 bases between them. CDR3 sequence (DNA): TGCGCCAGTGGGGACGGGAATACCTACGAGCAGTACTTC. Its protein product is CASGDGNTYEQYF.

The chain links TRBV7-9 to TRBJ2-7; no clear D. Trimming removed 1 base at V and 7 bases at J, with 14 bases between. The CDR3 spans 14 residues. Germline CDR1 SEHNR, CDR2 FQNEAQ (reference sequence). In DNA form, the CDR3 reads TGTGCCAGCAGCTTAGTGGTGGAAAAGCTGGAGCAGTACTTC. It is translated as CASSLVVEKLEQYF.

V is TRBV30 and J is TRBJ1-3, with no clear D. V was trimmed by 0 bases and J by 8 bases, leaving 11 bases between them. This CDR3 region has 13 residues. CDR1 and CDR2 (germline): GTSNPN, SVGIG (reference sequence). CDR3 coding DNA: TGTGCCTGGAGTGTAACGCGGAAGGACACCATATATTTT. As protein: CAWSVTRKDTIYF.

The gene calls are TRBV6-2 or TRBV6-3 and TRBJ2-3; 8 bases align to TRBD2. The V segment lost 0 bases and the J segment 4 bases; nucleotides outside the gene matches: 0. This CDR3 is 14 amino acids long. Germline loops: CDR1 MNHEY, CDR2 SVGEGT. The CDR3 region is CASSYSTSADTQYF. DNA of the CDR3: TGTGCCAGCAGTTACTCGACTAGCGCAGATACGCAGTATTTT.

This rearrangement joins TRBV5-1 to TRBJ1-1; D is uncertain. The ends were cut back, 1 base at V and 1 base at J, with 5 bases in the middle. CDR3 size: 13 residues. Germline-derived CDR1 and CDR2 are SGHRS and YFSETQ. The CDR3 bases are TGCGCCAGCAGCTTGAGTCAGAACACTGAAGCTTTCTTT. It codes for CASSLSQNTEAFF.

This clone was seen only a few times. The genes are TRBV9 and TRBJ1-2, with D unresolved. In germline, CDR1 is SGDLS, CDR2 YYNGEE. V was clipped by 0 bases and J by 5 bases, with 2 bases between them. This CDR3 spans 11 amino acids. The CDR3: CASSVGYGYTF. In DNA, the CDR3 is TGTGCCAGCAGCGTAGGATATGGCTACACCTTC. Full variable domain (remainder filled in from reference TRBV9 and TRBJ1-2): DSGVTQTPKHLITATGQRVTLRCSPRSGDLSVYWYQQSLDQGLQFLIQYYNGEERAKGNILERFSAQQFPDLHSELNLSSLELGDSALYFCASSVGYGYTFGSGTRLTVV.

This chain links TRBV4-1 with TRBJ2-1; 11 bases map to TRBD2. The V and J ends lost 1 base and 3 bases, in that order; junction bases with no gene match: 8. This CDR3 comprises 18 residues. The V gene's germline CDR1 is MGHRA and CDR2 YSYEKL. CDR3 sequence (DNA): TGCGCCAGCAGCCAAGTCGCCTTAGGACTAGCGGGCTACAATGAGCAGTTCTTC. Encoded protein: CASSQVALGLAGYNEQFF.

V and J are TRBV3-1 (or the pseudogene TRBV3-2) and TRBJ2-1; D may be TRBD2 (5 bases). The CDR3 has 16 residues. Germline loops: CDR1 LGHDT, CDR2 YNNKEL (reference sequence). Between the trimmed V and J ends, which lost 2 bases and 0 bases, there was a span of 11 bases. DNA of the CDR3: TGTGCCAGCAGCCAAACGGGATCCCCCTCCTACAATGAGCAGTTCTTC. This sequence encodes CASSQTGSPSYNEQFF.

A few counts support this clone. The chain is built from TRBV30 and TRBJ1-2; D gene ambiguous. CDR1 and CDR2 from the germline V gene are GTSNPN and SVGIG (reference sequence). Trimming stripped 3 bases from V and 4 bases from J, with 15 bases between. This CDR3 spans 14 amino acids. CDR3 sequence reads: CAWSSLSGGYGYTF. DNA for the CDR3: TGTGCCTGGAGCTCGCTCTCGGGTGGCTATGGCTACACCTTC.